The table lists the clone carrying this T cell receptor (beta chain) with many counts. The record originates from a study of T cells in Graves' hyperthyroidism and ophthalmopathy. Amplification of TCR beta CDR3 regions was performed using RNA transcripts as template. In the first-round RT-PCR of the TCR CDR3, the HTBI primer set was used. TCRdb independently ran MiXCR on the multiplex PCR reads; one entry per CDR3 protein. The table includes around 370,000 distinct CDR3 sequences, about 18% detected once. The germline V and J ends were trimmed by 2 bases and 6 bases, with 10 bases remaining between them. The CDR3 totals 14 residues. The V gene's germline CDR1 is KGHSH and CDR2 LQKENI.

The receptor's source is a man aged 18 to 35 with Graves' ophthalmopathy. Material: blood. V gene TRBV18 combines with J gene TRBJ1-4; D is unresolved. The CDR3 here is CASSPGPSYEKLFF. In nucleotides, the CDR3 is TGTGCCAGCTCACCAGGCCCGAGTTATGAAAAACTGTTTTTT.